What follows are 25 T cell receptor beta chains derived from one specimen sequenced in a study of blood T cell repertoires in COVID-19 (dated by TCRdb to 2020 to 2021). Libraries came from the immunoSEQ multiplex PCR assay. Here the immuneACCESS table is served through TCRdb, limited to in-frame sequences with V and J called. Missing clones are a known gap in these copies; in checked studies unresolved V genes cover under half, and the rest lacks a known reason. Recorded for this sample are 380,000 or so clones; roughly 88% of them occurred a single time. 0.97% of the sample is taken by the ten largest. The sample taken for sequencing was PBMCs or T cells enriched from blood (not recorded which). The receptors come from a woman in her 30s with acute COVID-19.

The V and J genes are TRBV2 and TRBJ1-5, with D possibly matching TRBD1 (6 bases). This CDR3 has 14 residues. The germline CDR1 and CDR2 sequences are SNHLY and FYNNEI. Trimming pared 6 bases from V and 0 bases from J, leaving 9 bases between. CDR3 DNA sequence: TGTGCCAGCAGAGGGGGTTATAGCAATCAGCCCCAGCATTTT. Protein sequence: CASRGGYSNQPQHF.

CDR3 loop: CASSLLGGALTEAFF. Written as DNA, the CDR3 is TGCGCCAGCAGCTTGCTCGGGGGGGCGCTGACTGAAGCTTTCTTT. V and J are TRBV5-1 and TRBJ1-1; D might be TRBD1 (6 bases). Germline V gene data show CDR1 as SGHRS and CDR2 as YFSETQ. Deletions cut 1 base from V and 5 bases from J, with 15 bases between. The CDR3 is 15 residues long.

The chain combines TRBV10-1 with TRBJ2-1, with a weak D call TRBD2 (6 bases). Germline lookup yields CDR1 WNHNN and CDR2 SYGVQD (reference sequence). Trimming removed 7 bases at V and 3 bases at J, with 13 bases between. CDR3 length: 14 amino acids. This CDR3 is CASTPGTGYNEQFF. CDR3 bases: TGCGCCAGCACCCCCGGGACTGGCTACAATGAGCAGTTCTTC.

The V gene is TRBV5-4, the J gene TRBJ2-3; 13 bases are a match to TRBD2. The CDR3 sequence is 17 residues long. Germline V gene sequence: CDR1 SGHNT, CDR2 YYREEE (reference sequence). V lost 2 bases and J lost 6; bases outside the gene matches: 9. For the CDR3, the DNA is TGTGCCAGCAGCTTAGGACTAGCGGGGGCCCCAAGCGATACGCAGTATTTT. The encoded protein is CASSLGLAGAPSDTQYF.

V gene TRBV30 combines with J gene TRBJ1-5, with D unresolved. The germline CDR1 and CDR2 sequences are GTSNPN and SVGIG (reference sequence). The CDR3 covers 14 residues. V shed 1 base and J shed 0 bases, with 7 bases lying between them. The DNA of the CDR3 is TGTGCCTGGAGTGGGCATCATAGCAATCAGCCCCAGCATTTT. Its protein is CAWSGHHSNQPQHF. Supplemented by reference TRBV30 and TRBJ1-5, the full variable domain reads SQTIHQWPATLVQPVGSPLSLECTVEGTSNPNLYWYRQAAGRGLQLLFYSVGIGQISSEVPQNLSASRPQDRQFILSSKKLLLSDSGFYLCAWSGHHSNQPQHFGDGTRLSIL.

This clone was detected a few times. The junction does not match germline at one end; this may be a read error. V and J are TRBV18 and TRBJ1-1; TRBD1 matches 9 bases. The length of the CDR3 is 16 residues. Germline CDR1 and CDR2: KGHSH and LQKENI. The CDR3 DNA is TGTGCCAGCTCACCCTCGAGGGGGCCGGGACAGGGTGAATCTTTCTTT. It is translated as CASSPSRGPGQGESFF.

The CDR3 region is CASSYRTGVDYGYTF. CDR3 nucleotide sequence: TGTGCCAGCAGTTACCGGACAGGGGTCGACTATGGCTACACCTTC. The chain has TRBV6-6 and TRBJ1-2; 9 bases fit TRBD1. The germline CDR1 and CDR2 sequences are MNHNY and SVGAGI (reference sequence). The CDR3 spans 15 residues. V dropped 2 bases and J dropped 3; count of bases not matched to a gene: 4.

With regard to this clone: Other DNA sequences in this specimen translate into the identical CDR3. The rearrangement uses TRBV7-2 and TRBJ2-1; D is undetermined. The CDR3 loop spans 13 amino acids. Trimming took 1 base from V and 4 from J, leaving 5 bases between them. Germline assignment: CDR1 SGHTA and CDR2 FQGNSA. The CDR3 coding sequence is TGTGCCAGCAGCTTAGGGGCGTACAATGAGCAGTTCTTC. This encodes CASSLGAYNEQFF.

The chain carries TRBV28 and TRBJ2-7, with TRBD1 identical over 10 bases. Germline values: CDR1 MDHEN, CDR2 SYDVKM. V shed 5 bases and J 6 bases; nucleotides not matched to a gene: 10. The CDR3 runs 15 residues. The DNA for the CDR3 is TGTGCCAGCAGTCTTCGACCCGGGACAGGGGTCGAGCAGTACTTC. This sequence encodes CASSLRPGTGVEQYF.

V usage is TRBV30 and J usage is TRBJ2-3; weak D call: TRBD2 (6 bases). The CDR3 is 13 amino acids. Trimming removed 2 bases at V and 3 bases at J, with 9 bases between. Germline CDR1 reads GTSNPN; CDR2 reads SVGIG (reference sequence). The CDR3 reads CAWSRDSTDTQYF. The CDR3 DNA follows: TGTGCCTGGAGTCGGGACTCAACAGATACGCAGTATTTT.

The table lists this clone with a count of one. The rearrangement links TRBV30 to TRBJ2-1, with a tentative D call TRBD1 (5 bases). Germline V gene data show CDR1 as GTSNPN and CDR2 as SVGIG (reference sequence). V lost 5 bases to trimming and J lost 13 bases, with 12 bases between them. CDR3 size: 10 residues. The CDR3, as DNA: TGTGCCTGGGAGCAGGGAATTCAGTTCTTC. It yields the protein CAWEQGIQFF.

V usage is TRBV4-3 and J usage is TRBJ1-1; D is uncertain. The CDR3 has 15 amino acids. Looked up from germline, CDR1 is LGHNA and CDR2 is YSLEER. V was pared by 0 bases and J by 11 bases, with 19 bases between. The CDR3 spells CASSQDPGLGELAFF. CDR3 DNA sequence: TGCGCCAGCAGCCAAGATCCCGGTCTGGGCGAATTGGCTTTCTTT.

The rearrangement uses TRBV9 and TRBJ2-1; D not certain. Trimming took off 2 bases at V and 6 bases at J, with 15 bases between the two ends. The CDR3 has 15 residues. Germline V CDR1 and CDR2: SGDLS, YYNGEE. CDR3 region: CASSVELAPLNEQFF. The CDR3 DNA sequence: TGTGCCAGCAGCGTGGAGTTAGCCCCTCTCAATGAGCAGTTCTTC.

The V gene is TRBV19, the J gene TRBJ1-2; no firm D call. This CDR3 has 14 residues. In germline, CDR1 is LNHDA, CDR2 SQIVND (reference sequence). The V end was cut by 5 bases, the J end by 7 bases, with 17 bases between. CDR3 in amino acids: CASSPLGGPVGYTF. CDR3 nucleotide sequence: TGTGCCAGTAGTCCCCTGGGAGGCCCGGTTGGCTACACCTTC.

This clone was counted once. This chain connects TRBV7-2 to TRBJ1-6, with D possibly being TRBD1 (6 bases). From germline, CDR1 is SGHTA and CDR2 FQGNSA. V shed 1 base and J shed 10 bases, with 11 bases lying between them. CDR3 length: 14 residues. The CDR3 reads CASSLEGGRSPLHF. Written as DNA, the CDR3 is TGTGCCAGCAGCTTAGAAGGGGGTCGGTCACCCCTCCACTTT.

This chain uses TRBV4-1 with TRBJ2-2, with 9 positions matching TRBD2. Germline-derived CDR1 and CDR2 are MGHRA and YSYEKL. V shed 6 bases, J shed 0 bases, and the junction held 2 bases outside the gene matches. This CDR3 contains 15 residues. CDR3 amino acids: CASRLAGANTGELFF. The CDR3, as DNA: TGCGCCAGCAGGTTAGCGGGGGCGAACACCGGGGAGCTGTTTTTT.

V is TRBV2 and J is TRBJ1-3; D gene unclear. The ends were cut back, 2 bases at V and 0 bases at J, with 20 bases in the middle. The CDR3 runs 19 residues. Germline assignment: CDR1 SNHLY and CDR2 FYNNEI. CDR3 in amino acids: CASSEQSTRNSRSGNTIYF. CDR3 nucleotides: TGTGCCAGCAGTGAACAATCGACCCGGAACAGCCGCTCTGGAAACACCATATATTTT.

This clone came up once. The chain carries TRBV19 and TRBJ2-2, with D hard to call. Looked up from germline, CDR1 is LNHDA and CDR2 is SQIVND (reference sequence). V was pared by 1 base and J by 5 bases, with 5 bases between. The CDR3 is 13 amino acids. This chain's CDR3 is CASSIVETGELFF. The DNA for the CDR3 is TGTGCCAGTAGTATAGTAGAAACCGGGGAGCTGTTTTTT.

This clone was seen just once. The junction departs from the called germline gene at one end, perhaps through a read error. V usage is TRBV24-1 and J usage is TRBJ1-5; 7 bases match TRBD1. CDR1 and CDR2 (germline): KGHDR, SFDVKD. This CDR3 has 16 residues. CDR3 sequence (DNA): TGTGCCACCAGTGATGAACAGGGGACCGACAATCTGCCCCAGCATTTT. This encodes CATSDEQGTDNLPQHF.

The chain carries TRBV5-6 and TRBJ2-7, with a tentative D call TRBD1 (5 bases). V was clipped by 0 bases and J by 4 bases, with 14 bases between them. Germline V gene lookup returns CDR1 SGHDT and CDR2 YYEEEE. The CDR3 contains 15 residues. The CDR3 loop reads CASSLGGTGKYEQYF. The CDR3 DNA reads as TGTGCCAGCAGCTTGGGGGGCACAGGTAAATACGAGCAGTACTTC.

This clone came up once. CDR3 in DNA: TGTGCCACCAGTGATTTTCCAGGACAGGGTGGGGACACAGATACGCAGTATTTT. It codes for CATSDFPGQGGDTDTQYF. The chain links TRBV24-1 to TRBJ2-3; 8 bases are a match to TRBD1. The CDR3 is made up of 18 amino acids. Germline CDR1 and CDR2: KGHDR and SFDVKD. V shed 1 base and J 2 bases; nucleotides not matched to a gene: 10.

In DNA form, the CDR3 reads TGCGCCAGCAGACAGGGAGTTGGCAATCAGCCCCAGCATTTT. Protein product: CASRQGVGNQPQHF. V gene TRBV5-1 combines with J gene TRBJ1-5; possibly TRBD1 for D (6 bases). Germline assignment: CDR1 SGHRS and CDR2 YFSETQ. The CDR3 consists of 14 residues. Trimming cost V 5 bases and J 2 bases, with 11 bases left between them.

The chain employs TRBV19 and TRBJ1-5, with 8 bases aligning to TRBD1. This CDR3 spans 19 amino acids. V gave up 5 bases and J gave up 4 bases; unmatched junction bases: 19. Germline V CDR1 and CDR2: LNHDA, SQIVND (reference sequence). The CDR3 DNA reads as TGTGCCAGTAGTCTCACCCCAACAGGGGGATTCGGTTATAATCAGCCCCAGCATTTT. Protein: CASSLTPTGGFGYNQPQHF. Filled out from reference TRBV19 and TRBJ1-5, the complete variable domain reads DGGITQSPKYLFRKEGQNVTLSCEQNLNHDAMYWYRQDPGQGLRLIYYSQIVNDFQKGDIAEGYSVSREKKESFPLTVTSAQKNPTAFYLCASSLTPTGGFGYNQPQHFGDGTRLSIL.

The chain carries TRBV15 and TRBJ1-1, with D tentatively TRBD1 (6 bases). The V gene's germline CDR1 is LNHNV and CDR2 YYDKDF (reference sequence). The length of the CDR3 is 14 residues. Trimming left V 3 bases short and J 4 bases short, with 12 bases between. The CDR3 bases are TGTGCCACCAGCAGGAATAGGGGGGGCACTGAAGCTTTCTTT. Translated: CATSRNRGGTEAFF.

The chain combines TRBV6-5 with TRBJ1-2; the D is unclear. V was cut by 7 bases and J by 1 base, with 13 bases left in between. The germline V gene has CDR1 MNHEY and CDR2 SVGAGI. CDR3 size: 14 residues. CDR3 loop: CASMRSAGNYGYTF. The CDR3 bases are TGTGCCAGCATGAGAAGTGCGGGTAACTATGGCTACACCTTC.